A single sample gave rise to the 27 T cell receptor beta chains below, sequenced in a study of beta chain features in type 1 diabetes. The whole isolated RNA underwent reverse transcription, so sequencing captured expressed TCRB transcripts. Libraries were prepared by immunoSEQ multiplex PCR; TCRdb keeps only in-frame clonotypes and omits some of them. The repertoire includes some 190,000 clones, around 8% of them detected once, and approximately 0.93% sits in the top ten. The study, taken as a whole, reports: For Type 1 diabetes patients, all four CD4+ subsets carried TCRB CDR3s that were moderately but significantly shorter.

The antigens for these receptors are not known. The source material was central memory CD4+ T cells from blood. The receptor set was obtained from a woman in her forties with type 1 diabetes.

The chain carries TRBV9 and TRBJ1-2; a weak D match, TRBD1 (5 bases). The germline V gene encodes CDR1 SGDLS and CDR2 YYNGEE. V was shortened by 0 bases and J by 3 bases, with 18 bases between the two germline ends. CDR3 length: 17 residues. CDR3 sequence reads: CASSVEGRADSHYGYTF. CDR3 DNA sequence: TGTGCCAGCAGCGTAGAGGGGCGTGCCGACAGCCACTATGGCTACACCTTC. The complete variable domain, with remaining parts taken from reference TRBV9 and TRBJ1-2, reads DSGVTQTPKHLITATGQRVTLRCSPRSGDLSVYWYQQSLDQGLQFLIQYYNGEERAKGNILERFSAQQFPDLHSELNLSSLELGDSALYFCASSVEGRADSHYGYTFGSGTRLTVV.

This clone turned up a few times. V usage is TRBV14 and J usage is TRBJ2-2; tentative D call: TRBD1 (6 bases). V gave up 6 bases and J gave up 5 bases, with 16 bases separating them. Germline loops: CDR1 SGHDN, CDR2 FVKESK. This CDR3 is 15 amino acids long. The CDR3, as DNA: TGTGCCAGCAGGCCCGGGACAAGAGGAACCGGGGAGCTGTTTTTT. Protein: CASRPGTRGTGELFF.

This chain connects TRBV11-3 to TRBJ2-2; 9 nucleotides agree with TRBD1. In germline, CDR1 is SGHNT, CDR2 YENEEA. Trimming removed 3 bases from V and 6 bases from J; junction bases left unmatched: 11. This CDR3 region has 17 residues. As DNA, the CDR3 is TGTGCCAGCAGCTTGTCTCAAGGGACAGGGTGGCCCGGGGAGCTGTTTTTT. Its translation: CASSLSQGTGWPGELFF. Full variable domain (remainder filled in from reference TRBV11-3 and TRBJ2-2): EAGVVQSPRYKIIEKKQPVAFWCNPISGHNTLYWYLQNLGQGPELLIRYENEEAVDDSQLPKDRFSAERLKGVDSTLKIQPAELGDSAVYLCASSLSQGTGWPGELFFGEGSRLTVL.

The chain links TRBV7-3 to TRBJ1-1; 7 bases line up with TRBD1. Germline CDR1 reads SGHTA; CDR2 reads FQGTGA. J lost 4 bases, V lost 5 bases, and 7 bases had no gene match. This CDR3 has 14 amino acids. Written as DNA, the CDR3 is TGTGCCAGCAGCCCACAGGGGACGGGCACTGAAGCTTTCTTT. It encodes CASSPQGTGTEAFF. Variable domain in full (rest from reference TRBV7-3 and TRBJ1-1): GAGVSQTPSNKVTEKGKYVELRCDPISGHTALYWYRQSLGQGPEFLIYFQGTGAADDSGLPNDRFFAVRPEGSVSTLKIQRTERGDSAVYLCASSPQGTGTEAFFGQGTRLTVV.

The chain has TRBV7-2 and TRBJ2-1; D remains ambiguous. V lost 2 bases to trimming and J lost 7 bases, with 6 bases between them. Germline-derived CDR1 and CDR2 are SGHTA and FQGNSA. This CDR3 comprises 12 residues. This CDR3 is CASSLSSNEQFF. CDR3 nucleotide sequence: TGTGCCAGCAGCTTAAGCTCGAATGAGCAGTTCTTC. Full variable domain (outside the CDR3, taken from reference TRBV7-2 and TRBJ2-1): GAGVSQSPSNKVTEKGKDVELRCDPISGHTALYWYRQSLGQGLEFLIYFQGNSAPDKSGLPSDRFSAERTGGSVSTLTIQRTQQEDSAVYLCASSLSSNEQFFGPGTRLTVL.

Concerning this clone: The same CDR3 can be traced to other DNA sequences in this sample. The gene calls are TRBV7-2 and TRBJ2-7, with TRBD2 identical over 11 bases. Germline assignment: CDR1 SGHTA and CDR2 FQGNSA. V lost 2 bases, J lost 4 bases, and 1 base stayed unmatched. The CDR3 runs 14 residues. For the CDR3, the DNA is TGTGCCAGCAGCTTAACTAGCGGGAGTTACGAGCAGTACTTC. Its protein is CASSLTSGSYEQYF.

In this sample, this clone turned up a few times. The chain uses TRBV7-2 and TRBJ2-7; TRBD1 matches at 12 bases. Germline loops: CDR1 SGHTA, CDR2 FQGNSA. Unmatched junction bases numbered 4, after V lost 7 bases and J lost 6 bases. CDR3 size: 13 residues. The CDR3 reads CASTRDRGREQYF. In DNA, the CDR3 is TGTGCCAGCACCCGGGACAGGGGGCGCGAGCAGTACTTC.

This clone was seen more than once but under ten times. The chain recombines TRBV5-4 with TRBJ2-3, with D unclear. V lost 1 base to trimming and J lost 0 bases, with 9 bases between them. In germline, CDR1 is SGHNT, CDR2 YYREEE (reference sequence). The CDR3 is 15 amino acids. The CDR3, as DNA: TGTGCCAGCAGCTTGCGTCGTCCCAGCACAGATACGCAGTATTTT. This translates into CASSLRRPSTDTQYF.

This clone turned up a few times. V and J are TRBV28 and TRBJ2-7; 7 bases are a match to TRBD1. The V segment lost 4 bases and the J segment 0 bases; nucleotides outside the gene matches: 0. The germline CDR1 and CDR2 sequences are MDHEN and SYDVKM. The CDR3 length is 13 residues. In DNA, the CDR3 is TGTGCCAGCAGTTGGGACAGCTCCTACGAGCAGTACTTC. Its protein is CASSWDSSYEQYF.

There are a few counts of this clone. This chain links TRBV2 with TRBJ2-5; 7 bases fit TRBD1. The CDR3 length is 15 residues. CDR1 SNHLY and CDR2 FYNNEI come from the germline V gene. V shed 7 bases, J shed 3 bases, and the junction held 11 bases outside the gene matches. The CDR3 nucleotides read TGTGCCAGCAAGGCCTCCGGGACAGAAAAAGAGACCCAGTACTTC. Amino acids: CASKASGTEKETQYF.

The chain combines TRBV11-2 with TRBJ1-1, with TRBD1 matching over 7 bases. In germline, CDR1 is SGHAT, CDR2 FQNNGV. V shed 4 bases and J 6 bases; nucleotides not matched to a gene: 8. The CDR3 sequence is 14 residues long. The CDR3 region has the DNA TGTGCCAGCAGCTACCAACAGGGGAGTGCTGAAGCTTTCTTT. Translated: CASSYQQGSAEAFF.

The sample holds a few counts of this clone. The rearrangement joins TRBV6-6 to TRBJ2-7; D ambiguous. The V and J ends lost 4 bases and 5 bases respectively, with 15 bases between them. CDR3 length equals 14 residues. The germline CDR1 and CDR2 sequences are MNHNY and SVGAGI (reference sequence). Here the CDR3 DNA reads TGTGCCAGCAGTTCCACGGCCTATGAGGACGAGCAGTACTTC. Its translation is CASSSTAYEDEQYF.

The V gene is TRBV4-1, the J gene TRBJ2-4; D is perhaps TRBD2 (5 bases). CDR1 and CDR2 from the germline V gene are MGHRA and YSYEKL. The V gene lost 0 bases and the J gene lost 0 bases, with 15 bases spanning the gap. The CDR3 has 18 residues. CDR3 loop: CASSQEGEDFLAKNIQYF. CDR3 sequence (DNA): TGCGCCAGCAGCCAAGAAGGAGAGGACTTTTTAGCCAAAAACATTCAGTACTTC.

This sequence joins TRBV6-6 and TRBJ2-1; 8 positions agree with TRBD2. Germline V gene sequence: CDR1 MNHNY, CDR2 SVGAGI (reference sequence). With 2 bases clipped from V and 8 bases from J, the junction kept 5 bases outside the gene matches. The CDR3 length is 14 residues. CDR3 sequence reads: CASSYAGGGDEQFF. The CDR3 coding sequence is TGTGCCAGCAGTTACGCGGGAGGTGGAGATGAGCAGTTCTTC.

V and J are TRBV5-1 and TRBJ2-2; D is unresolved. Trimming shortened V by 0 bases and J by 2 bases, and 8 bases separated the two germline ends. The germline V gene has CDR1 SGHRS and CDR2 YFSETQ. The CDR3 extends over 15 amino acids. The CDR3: CASSLDGDNTGELFF. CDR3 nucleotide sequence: TGCGCCAGCAGCTTGGACGGAGACAACACCGGGGAGCTGTTTTTT.

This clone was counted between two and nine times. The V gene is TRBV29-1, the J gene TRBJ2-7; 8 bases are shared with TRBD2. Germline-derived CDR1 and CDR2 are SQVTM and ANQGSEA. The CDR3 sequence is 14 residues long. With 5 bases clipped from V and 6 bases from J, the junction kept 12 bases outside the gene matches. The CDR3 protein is CSVQLGLAISEQYF. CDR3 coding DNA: TGCAGCGTTCAGTTAGGACTAGCAATTAGCGAGCAGTACTTC.

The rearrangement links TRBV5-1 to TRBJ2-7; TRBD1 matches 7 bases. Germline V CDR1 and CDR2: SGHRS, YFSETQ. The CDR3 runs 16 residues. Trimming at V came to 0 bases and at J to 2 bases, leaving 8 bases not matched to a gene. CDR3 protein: CASSLAGGPTTYEQYF. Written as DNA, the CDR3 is TGCGCCAGCAGCTTGGCAGGGGGACCCACGACCTACGAGCAGTACTTC.

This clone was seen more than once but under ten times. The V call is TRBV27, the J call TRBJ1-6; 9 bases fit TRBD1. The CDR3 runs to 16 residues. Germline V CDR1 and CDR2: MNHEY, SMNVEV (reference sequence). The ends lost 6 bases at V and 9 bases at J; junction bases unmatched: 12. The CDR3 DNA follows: TGTGCCAGCAGCCTTGAATCACAGGGGGCAAGTTCACCCCTCCACTTT. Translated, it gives CASSLESQGASSPLHF.

The CDR3 spells CASRTSQGDIQYF. The CDR3 nucleotides are TGTGCCAGTAGGACCTCTCAGGGGGACATTCAGTACTTC. The chain recombines TRBV19 with TRBJ2-4; 7 bases are a match to TRBD1. Germline CDR1 is LNHDA and CDR2 is SQIVND (reference sequence). The V gene end was trimmed by 6 bases and the J gene end by 8 bases; junction bases not matched to a gene: 7. CDR3 length equals 13 residues. Drawing the rest from reference TRBV19 and TRBJ2-4, the complete variable domain is DGGITQSPKYLFRKEGQNVTLSCEQNLNHDAMYWYRQDPGQGLRLIYYSQIVNDFQKGDIAEGYSVSREKKESFPLTVTSAQKNPTAFYLCASRTSQGDIQYFGAGTRLSVL.

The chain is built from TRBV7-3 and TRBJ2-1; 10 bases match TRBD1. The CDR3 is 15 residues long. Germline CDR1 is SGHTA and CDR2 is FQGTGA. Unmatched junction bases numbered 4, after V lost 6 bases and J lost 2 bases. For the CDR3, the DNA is TGTGCCAGCAGTCCCGGGACAGGGGCCTACAATGAGCAGTTCTTC. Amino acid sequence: CASSPGTGAYNEQFF.

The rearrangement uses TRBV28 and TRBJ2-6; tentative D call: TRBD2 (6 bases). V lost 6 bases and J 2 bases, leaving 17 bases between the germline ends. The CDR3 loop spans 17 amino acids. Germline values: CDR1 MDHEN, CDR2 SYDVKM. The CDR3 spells CASRGRDLAPGANVLTF. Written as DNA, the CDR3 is TGTGCCAGCAGGGGGCGGGACCTGGCGCCTGGGGCCAACGTCCTGACTTTC.

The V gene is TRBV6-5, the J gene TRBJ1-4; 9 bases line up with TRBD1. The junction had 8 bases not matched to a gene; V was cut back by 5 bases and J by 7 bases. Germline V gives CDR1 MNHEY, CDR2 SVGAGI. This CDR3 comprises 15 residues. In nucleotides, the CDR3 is TGTGCCAGCAGTCCCGGACAGGGGCCCTTTGAAAAACTGTTTTTT. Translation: CASSPGQGPFEKLFF.

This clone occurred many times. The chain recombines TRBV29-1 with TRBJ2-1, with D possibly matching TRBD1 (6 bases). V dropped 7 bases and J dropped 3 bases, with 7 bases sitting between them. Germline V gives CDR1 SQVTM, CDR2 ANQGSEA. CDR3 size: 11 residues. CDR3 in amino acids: CSARGYNEQFF. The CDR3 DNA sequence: TGCAGCGCCAGGGGCTACAATGAGCAGTTCTTC.

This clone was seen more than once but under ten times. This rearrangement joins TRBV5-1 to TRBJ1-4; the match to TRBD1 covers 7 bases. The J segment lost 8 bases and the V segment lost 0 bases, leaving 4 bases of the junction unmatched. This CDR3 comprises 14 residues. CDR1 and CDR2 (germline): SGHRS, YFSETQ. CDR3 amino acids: CASSLGDSFEKLFF. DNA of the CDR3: TGCGCCAGCAGCTTGGGGGACAGTTTCGAAAAACTGTTTTTT.

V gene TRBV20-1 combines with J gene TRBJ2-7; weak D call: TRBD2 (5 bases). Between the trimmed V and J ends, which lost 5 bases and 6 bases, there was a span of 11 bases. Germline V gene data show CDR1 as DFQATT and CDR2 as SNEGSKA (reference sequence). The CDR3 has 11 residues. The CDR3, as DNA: TGCAGTGCTCGGGAACCCGGCGAGCAGTACTTC. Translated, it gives CSAREPGEQYF.

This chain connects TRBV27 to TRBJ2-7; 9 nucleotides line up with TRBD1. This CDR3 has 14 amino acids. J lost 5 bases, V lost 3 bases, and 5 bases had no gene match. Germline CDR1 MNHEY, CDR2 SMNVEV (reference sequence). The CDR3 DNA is TGTGCCAGCAGTTTCGGGGACAGGGAGAACGAGCAGTACTTC. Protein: CASSFGDRENEQYF.

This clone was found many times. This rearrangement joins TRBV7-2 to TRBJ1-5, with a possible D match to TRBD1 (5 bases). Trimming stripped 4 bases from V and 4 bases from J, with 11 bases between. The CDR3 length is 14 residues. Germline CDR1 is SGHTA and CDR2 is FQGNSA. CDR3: CASSSVDTNQPQHF. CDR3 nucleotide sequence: TGTGCCAGCAGCTCGGTGGACACTAATCAGCCCCAGCATTTT.